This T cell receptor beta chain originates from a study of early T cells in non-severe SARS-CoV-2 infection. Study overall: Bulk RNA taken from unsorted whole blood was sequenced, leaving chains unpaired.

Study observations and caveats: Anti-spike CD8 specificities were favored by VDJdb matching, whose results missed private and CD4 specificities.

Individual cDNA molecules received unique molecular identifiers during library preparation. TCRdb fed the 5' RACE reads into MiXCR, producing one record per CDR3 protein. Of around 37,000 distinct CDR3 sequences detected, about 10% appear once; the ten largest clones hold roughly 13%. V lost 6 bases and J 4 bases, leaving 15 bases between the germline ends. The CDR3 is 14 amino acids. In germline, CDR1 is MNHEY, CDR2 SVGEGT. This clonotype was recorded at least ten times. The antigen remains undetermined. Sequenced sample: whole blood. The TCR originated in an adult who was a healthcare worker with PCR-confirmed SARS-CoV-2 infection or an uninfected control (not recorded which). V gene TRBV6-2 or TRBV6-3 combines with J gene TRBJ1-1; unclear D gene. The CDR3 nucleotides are TGTGCCAGCAGGAAGGGCATAACCCTCACTGAAGCTTTCTTT. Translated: CASRKGITLTEAFF.